Below, 13 T cell receptor beta chains from the same sample are listed, as sequenced in a study of shared clonotypes between healthy human individuals (TCRdb year 2020). For the CD8 naive samples, CD45RO-negative cells were positively selected for CCR7, yielding a CD45RA+CCR7+ population from which TemRA cells were excluded. Libraries were prepared through the immunoSEQ multiplex PCR assay. Not all clones reach the TCRdb copy of this immuneACCESS table, which keeps in-frame sequences only. Checked studies attribute under half of the gap to unresolved V genes and leave the rest unexplained. Present in this sample are about 2.2 million clones, over 85% of which were seen just once. The ten largest clones capture less than 2% of the sample. The sequenced material came from naive CD8+ T cells from PBMCs. The sample's cell subset or site label is to be understood as: CD45RA+CCR7+. The origin of the receptors is a man between 18 and 29 years old in good health. Some clones in this sample may be carry-over from other donors' samples.

Comments on this clone: Other DNA sequences in the same sample also yield this CDR3. The V and J genes are TRBV27 and TRBJ2-7; 8 bases align to TRBD2. Germline CDR1 is MNHEY and CDR2 is SMNVEV (reference sequence). CDR3 length: 15 amino acids. Trimming at V came to 2 bases and at J to 2 bases, leaving 5 bases not matched to a gene. The CDR3 bases are TGTGCCAGCAGTTTAAGCCTAGCGGGCACCTACGAGCAGTACTTC. Its translation is CASSLSLAGTYEQYF.

The CDR3 DNA reads as TGTGCCAGCAGTAGGAGGGGACGGAAGAGCTCCTACGAGCAGTACTTC. It codes for CASSRRGRKSSYEQYF. The rearrangement links TRBV27 to TRBJ2-7, with D perhaps matching TRBD2 (6 bases). Germline V gene lookup returns CDR1 MNHEY and CDR2 SMNVEV (reference sequence). Trimming removed 5 bases at V and 0 bases at J, with 17 bases between. The CDR3 covers 16 residues.

The rearrangement joins TRBV30 to TRBJ1-1; the match to TRBD1 covers 9 bases. The V gene's germline CDR1 is GTSNPN and CDR2 SVGIG (reference sequence). The CDR3 covers 15 residues. After removal of 1 base from V and 5 bases from J, the junction contained 8 bases not matched to a gene. Here the CDR3 DNA reads TGTGCCTGGAGTGAAACGGACAGGGGATATACTGAAGCTTTCTTT. Encoded protein: CAWSETDRGYTEAFF.

The V and J genes are TRBV11-2 and TRBJ2-1, with TRBD2 matching over 9 bases. The CDR3 covers 16 residues. The J segment lost 4 bases and the V segment lost 5 bases, leaving 9 bases of the junction unmatched. Per germline, CDR1 SGHAT and CDR2 FQNNGV. CDR3 sequence reads: CASSLLAGAEYNEQFF. DNA for the CDR3: TGTGCCAGCAGCCTGTTAGCGGGAGCAGAATACAATGAGCAGTTCTTC. Supplemented by reference TRBV11-2 and TRBJ2-1, the full variable domain reads EAGVAQSPRYKIIEKRQSVAFWCNPISGHATLYWYQQILGQGPKLLIQFQNNGVVDDSQLPKDRFSAERLKGVDSTLKIQPAKLEDSAVYLCASSLLAGAEYNEQFFGPGTRLTVL.

The chain uses TRBV14 and TRBJ2-5, with unresolved D. This CDR3 is built from 13 residues. The V and J ends lost 3 bases and 4 bases respectively, with 9 bases between them. Germline V gene lookup returns CDR1 SGHDN and CDR2 FVKESK. In DNA, the CDR3 is TGTGCCAGCAGCCAGGGTGGGCCAGAGACCCAGTACTTC. It is translated as CASSQGGPETQYF. Full variable domain (outside the CDR3, taken from reference TRBV14 and TRBJ2-5): EAGVTQFPSHSVIEKGQTVTLRCDPISGHDNLYWYRRVMGKEIKFLLHFVKESKQDESGMPNNRFLAERTGGTYSTLKVQPAELEDSGVYFCASSQGGPETQYFGPGTRLLVL.

V gene TRBV13 combines with J gene TRBJ1-4; D unclear. There are 14 residues in the CDR3. V lost 5 bases and J lost 0, with 7 bases in between. Germline CDR1 reads PRHDT; CDR2 reads FYEKMQ (reference sequence). DNA of the CDR3: TGTGCCAGCAGCGGGGTCGCAACTAATGAAAAACTGTTTTTT. It codes for CASSGVATNEKLFF.

The rearrangement joins TRBV11-2 to TRBJ2-1, with TRBD2 identical over 7 bases. Per the germline V gene, CDR1 is SGHAT and CDR2 is FQNNGV. This CDR3 region has 15 residues. The J segment lost 9 bases and the V segment lost 5 bases, leaving 13 bases of the junction unmatched. As DNA, the CDR3 is TGTGCCAGCAGCACCCGAGCGGGATCGGCGTCTGAGCAGTTCTTC. Its protein product is CASSTRAGSASEQFF.

The chain uses TRBV9 and TRBJ2-3; 7 nucleotides agree with TRBD2. The V gene's germline CDR1 is SGDLS and CDR2 YYNGEE. The CDR3 is made up of 15 amino acids. Losses at the gene ends were 7 bases for V and 2 bases for J; bases not matched to a gene: 10. CDR3 nucleotide sequence: TGTGCCAGCGGGAAGCGGGACTATAACACAGATACGCAGTATTTT. It specifies CASGKRDYNTDTQYF. Filled out from reference TRBV9 and TRBJ2-3, the complete variable domain reads DSGVTQTPKHLITATGQRVTLRCSPRSGDLSVYWYQQSLDQGLQFLIQYYNGEERAKGNILERFSAQQFPDLHSELNLSSLELGDSALYFCASGKRDYNTDTQYFGPGTRLTVL.

The rearrangement joins TRBV28 to TRBJ1-5, with D possibly being TRBD1 (6 bases). The germline V gene encodes CDR1 MDHEN and CDR2 SYDVKM. The CDR3 loop spans 16 amino acids. V gave up 0 bases and J gave up 0 bases, with 9 bases separating them. The CDR3 protein is CASSLWDSYSNQPQHF. CDR3 nucleotide sequence: TGTGCCAGCAGTTTATGGGACAGCTATAGCAATCAGCCCCAGCATTTT.

The CDR3 spells CASSQDGEGARAFGYTF. The CDR3 DNA follows: TGTGCCAGCAGCCAAGATGGAGAGGGGGCGCGGGCTTTTGGCTACACCTTC. This rearrangement joins TRBV4-2 to TRBJ1-2; 7 bases are shared with TRBD1. Trimming cost V 0 bases and J 7 bases; bases outside gene matches: 14. This CDR3 contains 17 residues. Germline-derived CDR1 and CDR2 are LGHNA and YNFKEQ.

This rearrangement joins TRBV28 to TRBJ1-4; D is possibly TRBD1 (5 bases). Germline V CDR1 and CDR2: MDHEN, SYDVKM. V was cut by 7 bases and J by 12 bases, with 21 bases left in between. CDR3 length: 14 residues. The CDR3 region has the DNA TGTGCCAGCACCTTCCGGGACTACAGAGAAGAACTGTTTTTT. Translation: CASTFRDYREELFF. Combining the CDR3 with reference TRBV28 and TRBJ1-4 gives the whole variable domain DVKVTQSSRYLVKRTGEKVFLECVQDMDHENMFWYRQDPGLGLRLIYFSYDVKMKEKGDIPEGYSVSREKKERFSLILESASTNQTSMYLCASTFRDYREELFFGSGTQLSVL.

The rearrangement joins TRBV15 to TRBJ2-7; 8 nucleotides match TRBD2. The CDR3 covers 15 residues. V shed 8 bases and J 4 bases; nucleotides not matched to a gene: 13. Germline V CDR1 and CDR2: LNHNV, YYDKDF (reference sequence). CDR3 region: CATGTSVVRPYEQYF. The CDR3 DNA reads as TGTGCCACCGGGACTAGTGTAGTCAGGCCTTACGAGCAGTACTTC.

As to this clone: Other nucleotide sequences from this sample produce the same CDR3. The chain combines TRBV27 with TRBJ1-4, with a weak D call TRBD1 (5 bases). The CDR3 sequence is 16 residues long. Trimming pared 0 bases from V and 5 bases from J, leaving 13 bases between. CDR1 is MNHEY, CDR2 SMNVEV, per germline (reference sequence). Written as DNA, the CDR3 is TGTGCCAGCAGTTTATCGGGACGGGCTACGAATGAAAAACTGTTTTTT. Encoded protein: CASSLSGRATNEKLFF.